This T cell receptor (beta chain) was captured by sequencing in a study of chemoradiotherapy in HPV16-positive cancers. This table comes from immunoSEQ multiplex PCR, and its TCRdb copy is limited to in-frame clones, with some not included. The sample lists approximately 4,000 clones, roughly 80% seen once, with about 16% in the top ten. Trimming pared 0 bases from V and 1 base from J, leaving 12 bases between. The CDR3 is 16 residues long. Germline V lookup: CDR1 SGHVS, CDR2 FQNEAQ. Whole-study results and caveats: During treatment, candidate HPV-specific clones and E7-related motifs expanded in tumor.

This clone was counted between two and nine times. Its antigen is still unknown. Sampling was conducted from a patient who underwent chemoradiotherapy. This sequence was found in a human donor with HPV-associated anogenital cancer. The gene calls are TRBV7-8 and TRBJ2-5; no reliable D call. Here the CDR3 reads CASSLADGRPQETQYF. CDR3 coding DNA: TGTGCCAGCAGCTTAGCGGACGGACGGCCCCAAGAGACCCAGTACTTC.